A single sample is the source of the 2 T cell receptor beta chains below, sequenced in a study of cytomegalovirus exposure and HLA in healthy donors. Researchers ran the PCR with 60 Vbeta and 13 Jbeta primers. The method was immunoSEQ multiplex PCR; TCRdb's version includes in-frame clones alone and lacks a portion of them. The table lists around 130,000 clones, just under 75% of them singletons, with 6.6% in the top ten. Sequencing was carried out using PBMCs. The receptor set was obtained from a man aged 35 to 55 in good health and CMV-seropositive.

This chain joins TRBV10-1 and TRBJ2-7; D may be TRBD2 (5 bases). The CDR3 sequence is 14 residues long. V lost 7 bases to trimming and J lost 0 bases, with 13 bases between them. Germline values: CDR1 WNHNN, CDR2 SYGVQD (reference sequence). The CDR3 sequence is CASNRDGDSYEQYF. The CDR3 coding sequence is TGCGCCAGCAATCGCGACGGGGACTCCTACGAGCAGTACTTC.

The genes are TRBV2 and TRBJ1-4; D gene uncertain. The CDR3 sequence is 15 residues long. The V end was cut by 5 bases, the J end by 6 bases, with 16 bases between. The germline V gene has CDR1 SNHLY and CDR2 FYNNEI. CDR3 residues: CASSLEWIGDEKLFF. The CDR3 DNA reads as TGTGCCAGCAGTTTAGAGTGGATCGGAGATGAAAAACTGTTTTTT. Supplemented by reference TRBV2 and TRBJ1-4, the full variable domain reads EPEVTQTPSHQVTQMGQEVILRCVPISNHLYFYWYRQILGQKVEFLVSFYNNEISEKSEIFDDQFSVERPDGSNFTLKIRSTKLEDSAMYFCASSLEWIGDEKLFFGSGTQLSVL.